The 31 T cell receptor beta chains below were found in one sample sequenced in a study of beta chain features in type 1 diabetes. Study conclusions and caveats: Moderately but significantly shorter TCRB CDR3s were found in Type 1 diabetes patients in all four CD4+ subsets.

For these receptors, no antigen is known. Sequencing targeted expressed TCRB transcripts, as all isolated RNA had been reverse transcribed. This table comes from immunoSEQ multiplex PCR, and its TCRdb copy is limited to in-frame clones, with some not included. The sample consists of 640,000 or so clones, roughly 13% of them appearing once. The sample consisted of naive CD4+ T cells from blood. Every receptor here comes from a young man with type 1 diabetes.

The rearrangement uses TRBV5-1 and TRBJ2-4; TRBD1 matches 9 bases. Germline lookup yields CDR1 SGHRS and CDR2 YFSETQ. The CDR3 contains 15 residues. Trimming took 3 bases from V and 6 from J; bases not matched to a gene: 7. CDR3 residues: CASSSGQGELNIQYF. CDR3 DNA sequence: TGCGCCAGCAGCTCGGGACAGGGAGAACTAAACATTCAGTACTTC.

The rearrangement joins TRBV4-1 to TRBJ1-3; D is ambiguous. This CDR3 has 15 residues. The V gene's germline CDR1 is MGHRA and CDR2 YSYEKL. V lost 0 bases and J lost 4, with 10 bases in between. The CDR3 DNA follows: TGCGCCAGCAGCCAAGACGAGGATTACGGAAACACCATATATTTT. Translation: CASSQDEDYGNTIYF.

This clone appeared a few times. J is TRBJ2-1 and V is TRBV5-4, with D possibly being TRBD2 (6 bases). This CDR3 spans 13 amino acids. The ends were cut back, 3 bases at V and 9 bases at J, with 13 bases in the middle. Germline-derived CDR1 and CDR2 are SGHNT and YYREEE (reference sequence). CDR3 DNA: TGTGCCAGCAGCTGGCGACTAGACGGTGAGCAGTTCTTC. This sequence encodes CASSWRLDGEQFF.

V and J are TRBV2 and TRBJ1-6; no clear D gene. Trimming removed 6 bases from V and 0 bases from J, with 12 bases in between. Germline V gives CDR1 SNHLY, CDR2 FYNNEI. This CDR3 has 16 residues. The CDR3 spells CASRDGGASYNSPLHF. The CDR3 DNA reads TGTGCCAGCAGAGACGGCGGAGCCTCCTATAATTCACCCCTCCACTTT.

The chain employs TRBV30 and TRBJ1-4; the D is unclear. This CDR3 comprises 12 residues. Germline V gene sequence: CDR1 GTSNPN, CDR2 SVGIG (reference sequence). V lost 3 bases, J lost 7 bases, and 9 bases lay in between. The CDR3 sequence: CAWSVPGEKLFF. The CDR3 DNA reads TGTGCCTGGAGCGTCCCGGGTGAAAAACTGTTTTTT.

The rearrangement links TRBV28 to TRBJ1-2, with 7 bases identical to TRBD1. The junction had 8 bases not matched to a gene; V was cut back by 2 bases and J by 2 bases. The CDR3 totals 16 residues. The germline gives CDR1 MDHEN, CDR2 SYDVKM. CDR3 nucleotides: TGTGCCAGCAGTTTAGGAGAGGGACAGAGAAACTATGGCTACACCTTC. Translating gives CASSLGEGQRNYGYTF.

This clone was detected only a few times. The chain employs TRBV28 and TRBJ2-7; TRBD2 is a possible D gene (6 bases). V lost 7 bases and J 1 base, leaving 11 bases between the germline ends. This CDR3 has 13 amino acids. The germline V gene has CDR1 MDHEN and CDR2 SYDVKM. CDR3 loop: CASKGGGSYEQYF. CDR3 DNA sequence: TGTGCCAGCAAAGGTGGAGGGTCCTACGAGCAGTACTTC.

This chain links TRBV25-1 with TRBJ1-1, with D unclear. Per germline, CDR1 MGHDK and CDR2 SYGVNS. CDR3 length: 13 residues. V lost 5 bases to trimming and J lost 0 bases, with 7 bases between them. The CDR3 spells CASSRTVNTEAFF. CDR3 sequence (DNA): TGTGCCAGCAGTAGGACCGTGAACACTGAAGCTTTCTTT.

In its sample, this clone was seen a few times. The rearrangement joins TRBV5-6 to TRBJ2-5; D is uncertain. Germline CDR1 SGHDT, CDR2 YYEEEE. The CDR3 contains 13 residues. V was shortened by 2 bases and J by 5 bases, with 10 bases between the two germline ends. The CDR3 loop is CASSFSAGETQYF. Written as DNA, the CDR3 is TGTGCCAGCAGCTTTAGTGCCGGGGAGACCCAGTACTTC. Full variable domain (rest looked up from reference TRBV5-6 and TRBJ2-5): DAGVTQSPTHLIKTRGQQVTLRCSPKSGHDTVSWYQQALGQGPQFIFQYYEEEERQRGNFPDRFSGHQFPNYSSELNVNALLLGDSALYLCASSFSAGETQYFGPGTRLLVL.

There are a few counts of this clone. This rearrangement joins TRBV6-6 to TRBJ2-7; weak D call: TRBD1 (5 bases). Germline CDR1 reads MNHNY; CDR2 reads SVGAGI (reference sequence). V lost 2 bases and J lost 1, with 12 bases in between. The CDR3 totals 15 residues. The CDR3 DNA reads TGTGCCAGCAGTTACAAGGGGCTGAATTCCTACGAGCAGTACTTC. Residues: CASSYKGLNSYEQYF.

This clone has only a few counts. The genes are TRBV11-3 and TRBJ2-3, with TRBD2 matching over 8 bases. Germline values: CDR1 SGHNT, CDR2 YENEEA. The CDR3 length is 15 residues. Trimming at V came to 8 bases and at J to 0 bases, leaving 7 bases not matched to a gene. The DNA of the CDR3 is TGTGCCAGCCGCCGGGAGGGCGGAAGCACAGATACGCAGTATTTT. It yields the protein CASRREGGSTDTQYF.

The rearrangement links TRBV28 to TRBJ1-2; no definite D call. Germline V gene lookup returns CDR1 MDHEN and CDR2 SYDVKM. The CDR3 has 12 residues. V was clipped by 6 bases and J by 7 bases, with 12 bases between them. The CDR3 spells CASSETYAGYTF. The CDR3 region has the DNA TGTGCCAGCAGCGAAACTTACGCTGGCTACACCTTC.

The chain is built from TRBV9 and TRBJ2-1; tentatively, D is TRBD1 (5 bases). Germline CDR1 SGDLS, CDR2 YYNGEE. The V and J ends lost 2 bases and 9 bases respectively, with 12 bases between them. CDR3 length: 13 residues. The CDR3 DNA follows: TGTGCCAGCAGCGTGTCAGGGATCGGTGAGCAGTTCTTC. This codes for CASSVSGIGEQFF.

The rearrangement joins TRBV6-5 to TRBJ2-3; possibly TRBD1 or TRBD2 for D (5 bases each). The V gene's germline CDR1 is MNHEY and CDR2 SVGAGI. The V gene lost 1 base and the J gene lost 8 bases, with 16 bases spanning the gap. CDR3 length equals 15 residues. The CDR3 is CASSYLGDLLGTQYF. CDR3 nucleotide sequence: TGTGCCAGCAGTTACTTAGGGGACCTTCTTGGTACGCAGTATTTT.

This clone occurred a few times. The chain joins TRBV7-3 to TRBJ1-3; D is ambiguous. This CDR3 comprises 15 residues. CDR1 is SGHTA and CDR2 is FQGTGA in the germline V gene. V lost 1 base and J lost 7, with 14 bases in between. CDR3 amino acids: CASSLNSAGLNTIYF. CDR3 coding DNA: TGTGCCAGCAGCTTAAATTCGGCAGGTCTGAACACCATATATTTT.

There are a few counts of this clone. V is TRBV7-3 and J is TRBJ2-5; D uncertain. The V gene lost 2 bases and the J gene lost 2 bases, with 6 bases spanning the gap. Germline V gene sequence: CDR1 SGHTA, CDR2 FQGTGA. CDR3 length: 13 residues. The CDR3 here is CASSLAVQETQYF. The CDR3 nucleotides read TGTGCCAGCAGCTTAGCAGTACAAGAGACCCAGTACTTC.

The chain is built from TRBV5-4 and TRBJ2-1; D gene uncertain. The germline gives CDR1 SGHNT, CDR2 YYREEE (reference sequence). V gave up 4 bases and J gave up 7 bases, with 12 bases separating them. The CDR3 loop spans 13 amino acids. Written as DNA, the CDR3 is TGTGCCAGCAGCCCGAAAACCCGGAATGAGCAGTTCTTC. It translates to CASSPKTRNEQFF.

V usage is TRBV10-3 and J usage is TRBJ1-2, with 7 bases lining up with TRBD1. Germline trimming cut 4 bases from V and 2 bases from J; bases unmatched to any gene: 7. The length of the CDR3 is 15 residues. Germline CDR1 reads ENHRY; CDR2 reads SYGVKD. For the CDR3, the DNA is TGTGCCATCAGTGGACAGGGCAGACCGAACTATGGCTACACCTTC. Translation: CAISGQGRPNYGYTF.

J is TRBJ2-7 and V is TRBV5-1, with D maybe TRBD1 (6 bases). In germline, CDR1 is SGHRS, CDR2 YFSETQ. V was shortened by 4 bases and J by 0 bases, with 11 bases between the two germline ends. The CDR3 consists of 14 residues. The CDR3 DNA sequence: TGCGCCAGCAGCACCACAGGGTTCTCCTACGAGCAGTACTTC. Translation: CASSTTGFSYEQYF. The whole variable domain, filled in from reference TRBV5-1 and TRBJ2-7, reads KAGVTQTPRYLIKTRGQQVTLSCSPISGHRSVSWYQQTPGQGLQFLFEYFSETQRNKGNFPGRFSGRQFSNSRSEMNVSTLELGDSALYLCASSTTGFSYEQYFGPGTRLTVT.

The rearrangement uses TRBV27 and TRBJ2-1; 7 nucleotides line up with TRBD1. Looked up from germline, CDR1 is MNHEY and CDR2 is SMNVEV (reference sequence). The CDR3 contains 12 residues. Losses at the gene ends were 6 bases for V and 9 bases for J; bases not matched to a gene: 5. As DNA, the CDR3 is TGTGCCAGCAGCCCGCACAGGGGTGAGCAGTTCTTC. This translates into CASSPHRGEQFF.

This clone was seen a handful of times. The chain uses TRBV7-6 and TRBJ2-1; D is unclear. This CDR3 contains 16 residues. V was trimmed by 5 bases and J by 5 bases, leaving 19 bases between them. From germline, CDR1 is SGHVS and CDR2 FNYEAQ. The CDR3 DNA sequence: TGTGCCAGCAGCCTAATTTGGTCGCTGGGCAACAATGAGCAGTTCTTC. It encodes CASSLIWSLGNNEQFF.

This clone was detected a few times. This CDR3 reads CASSLVVGSTSTDTQYF. The CDR3, as DNA: TGTGCCAGCAGCTTAGTTGTAGGAAGTACTAGCACAGATACGCAGTATTTT. The chain employs TRBV7-6 and TRBJ2-3; unclear D gene. Germline assignment: CDR1 SGHVS and CDR2 FNYEAQ. Deletions cut 1 base from V and 0 bases from J, with 14 bases between. The CDR3 is 17 residues long.

This clone has more than one count but fewer than ten. The CDR3 protein is CASSVTRGETQYF. The CDR3 DNA reads as TGTGCCAGCAGTGTGACCAGGGGAGAGACCCAGTACTTC. This chain joins TRBV6-1 and TRBJ2-5, with a weak D call TRBD1 (6 bases). Germline lookup yields CDR1 MNHNS and CDR2 SASEGT. V lost 4 bases, J lost 4 bases, and 10 bases lay in between. This CDR3 region has 13 residues.

This clone was counted a few times. A junction end diverges from the germline sequence, so it may reflect a read error. The V call is TRBV2, the J call TRBJ1-6; possible D gene TRBD1, 5 bases. The germline V gene has CDR1 SNHLY and CDR2 FYNNEI. The CDR3 spans 15 residues. CDR3 nucleotides: TGTGCCAGCAGGGAAGACAGTTGGTGGAATTCACCCCTCCACTTT. The encoded protein is CASREDSWWNSPLHF.

The genes are TRBV9 and TRBJ2-7, with D maybe TRBD1 (7 bases). In germline, CDR1 is SGDLS, CDR2 YYNGEE. V was pared by 4 bases and J by 0 bases, with 26 bases between. The CDR3 spans 19 residues. As DNA, the CDR3 is TGTGCCAGCAGCAAGACGGGGGACAGCCGTGCCTCAAGCTCCTACGAGCAGTACTTC. It encodes CASSKTGDSRASSSYEQYF.

The sample holds a few counts of this clone. The CDR3 bases are TGTGCCAGCAGTCCCCGTCCCACTAGTCCGTTTACCTACGAGCAGTACTTC. This gives the protein CASSPRPTSPFTYEQYF. The V gene is TRBV27, the J gene TRBJ2-7, with D possibly matching TRBD2 (5 bases). Germline V gene sequence: CDR1 MNHEY, CDR2 SMNVEV (reference sequence). Deletions cut 5 bases from V and 2 bases from J, with 22 bases between. The CDR3 sequence is 17 residues long.

DNA for the CDR3: TGCGCCAGCAGCTTGGTCGTCCAGGGAGTCGATGGCTACACCTTC. Protein sequence: CASSLVVQGVDGYTF. The V call is TRBV5-1, the J call TRBJ1-2, with a possible D match to TRBD1 (5 bases). V shed 0 bases and J shed 6 bases, with 15 bases lying between them. The CDR3 is 15 residues long. Germline V gene sequence: CDR1 SGHRS, CDR2 YFSETQ.

This clone showed up just once. This chain uses TRBV27 with TRBJ1-2; a possible D gene is TRBD1 (5 bases). Germline-derived CDR1 and CDR2 are MNHEY and SMNVEV (reference sequence). This CDR3 has 15 residues. The germline V and J ends were trimmed by 5 bases and 8 bases, with 21 bases remaining between them. CDR3 sequence reads: CASSPTSQGSGGYTF. The CDR3 DNA is TGTGCCAGCAGTCCAACTTCTCAGGGTTCTGGGGGCTACACCTTC.

The rearrangement joins TRBV28 to TRBJ2-3, with D possibly TRBD1 on 5 matching bases. Germline V gene lookup returns CDR1 MDHEN and CDR2 SYDVKM. The V and J ends lost 6 bases and 4 bases respectively, with 17 bases between them. This CDR3 has 15 residues. The CDR3 DNA follows: TGTGCCAGCAGAGACAGCTGGGGTCCCTCAGATACGCAGTATTTT. Protein product: CASRDSWGPSDTQYF.

The chain employs TRBV27 and TRBJ2-5, with D perhaps TRBD1 (6 bases). Germline-derived CDR1 and CDR2 are MNHEY and SMNVEV (reference sequence). Trimming stripped 4 bases from V and 1 base from J, with 10 bases between. This CDR3 is 14 amino acids long. As DNA, the CDR3 is TGTGCCAGCAGTTCACAGGGTATCCAAGAGACCCAGTACTTC. It yields the protein CASSSQGIQETQYF.

The CDR3 coding sequence is TGCAGTGCTAAGGGGCTGGATACGCAGTATTTT. Amino acids: CSAKGLDTQYF. V is TRBV20-1 and J is TRBJ2-3; weak D call: TRBD1 (5 bases). V was clipped by 4 bases and J by 6 bases, with 8 bases between them. CDR3 length equals 11 residues. CDR1 is DFQATT and CDR2 is SNEGSKA in the germline V gene (reference sequence).